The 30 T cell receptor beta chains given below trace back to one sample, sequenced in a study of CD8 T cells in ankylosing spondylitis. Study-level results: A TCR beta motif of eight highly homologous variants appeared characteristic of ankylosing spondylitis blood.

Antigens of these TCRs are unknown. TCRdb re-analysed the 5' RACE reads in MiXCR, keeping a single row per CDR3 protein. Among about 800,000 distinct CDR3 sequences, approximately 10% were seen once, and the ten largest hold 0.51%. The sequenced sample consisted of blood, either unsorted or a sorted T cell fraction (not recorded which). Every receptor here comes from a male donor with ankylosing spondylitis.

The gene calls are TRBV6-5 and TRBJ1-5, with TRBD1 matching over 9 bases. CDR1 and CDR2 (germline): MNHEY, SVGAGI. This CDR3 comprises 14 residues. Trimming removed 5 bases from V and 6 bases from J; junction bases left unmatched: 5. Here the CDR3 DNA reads TGTGCCAGCAGTCACAGGGGGCTGGTTCAGCCCCAGCATTTT. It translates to CASSHRGLVQPQHF.

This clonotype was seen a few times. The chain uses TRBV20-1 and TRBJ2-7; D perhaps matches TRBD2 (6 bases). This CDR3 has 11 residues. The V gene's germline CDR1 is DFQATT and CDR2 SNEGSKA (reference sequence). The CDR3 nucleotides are TGCAGGGTCTTACGGGGAGGCGAGCAGTACTTC. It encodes CRVLRGGEQYF.

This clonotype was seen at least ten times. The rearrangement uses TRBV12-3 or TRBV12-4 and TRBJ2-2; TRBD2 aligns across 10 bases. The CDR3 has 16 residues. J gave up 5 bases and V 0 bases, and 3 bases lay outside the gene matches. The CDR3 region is CASSLALAGATGELFF. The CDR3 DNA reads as TGTGCCAGCAGTTTAGCGCTAGCGGGGGCGACCGGGGAGCTGTTTTTT.

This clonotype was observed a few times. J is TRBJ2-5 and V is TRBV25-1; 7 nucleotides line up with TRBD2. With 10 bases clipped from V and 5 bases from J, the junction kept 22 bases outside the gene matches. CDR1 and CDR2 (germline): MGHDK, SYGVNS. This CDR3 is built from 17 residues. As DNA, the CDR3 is TGTGCCACCGCACCGTCTAGCGGTCGACGGGGGTCGGAGACCCAGTACTTC. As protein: CATAPSSGRRGSETQYF.

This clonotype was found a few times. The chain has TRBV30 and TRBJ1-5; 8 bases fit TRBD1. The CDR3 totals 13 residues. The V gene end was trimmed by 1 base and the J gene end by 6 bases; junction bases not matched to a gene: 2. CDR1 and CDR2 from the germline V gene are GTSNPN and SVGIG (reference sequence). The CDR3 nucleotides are TGTGCCTGGAGTGACAGGGGGTCTCAGCCCCAGCATTTT. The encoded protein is CAWSDRGSQPQHF.

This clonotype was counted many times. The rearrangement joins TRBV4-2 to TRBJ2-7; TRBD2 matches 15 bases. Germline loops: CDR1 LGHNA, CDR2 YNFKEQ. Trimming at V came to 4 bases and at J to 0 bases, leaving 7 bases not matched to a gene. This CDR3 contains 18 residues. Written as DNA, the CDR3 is TGTGCCAGCAGCCTTTCGGGACTAGCGGGAGGCCTCTCCTACGAGCAGTACTTC. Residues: CASSLSGLAGGLSYEQYF.

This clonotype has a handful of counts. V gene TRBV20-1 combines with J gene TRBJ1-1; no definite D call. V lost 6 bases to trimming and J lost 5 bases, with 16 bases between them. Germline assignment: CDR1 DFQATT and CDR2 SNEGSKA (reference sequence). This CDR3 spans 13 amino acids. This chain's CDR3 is CSAQRTDRTEAFF. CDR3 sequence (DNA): TGCAGTGCGCAAAGGACTGATAGGACTGAAGCTTTCTTT.

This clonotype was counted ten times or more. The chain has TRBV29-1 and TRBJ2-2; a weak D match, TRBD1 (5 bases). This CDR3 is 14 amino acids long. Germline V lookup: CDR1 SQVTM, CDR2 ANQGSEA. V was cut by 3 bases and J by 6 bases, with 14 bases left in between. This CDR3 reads CSVDGQGNAGELFF. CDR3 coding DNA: TGCAGCGTTGATGGGCAGGGTAACGCCGGGGAGCTGTTTTTT.

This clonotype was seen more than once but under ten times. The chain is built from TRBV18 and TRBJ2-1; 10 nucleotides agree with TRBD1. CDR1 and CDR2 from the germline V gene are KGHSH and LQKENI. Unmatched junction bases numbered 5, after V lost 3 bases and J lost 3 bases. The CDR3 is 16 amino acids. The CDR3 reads CASSPGTGVFYNEQFF. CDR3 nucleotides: TGTGCCAGCTCACCTGGGACAGGGGTTTTCTACAATGAGCAGTTCTTC.

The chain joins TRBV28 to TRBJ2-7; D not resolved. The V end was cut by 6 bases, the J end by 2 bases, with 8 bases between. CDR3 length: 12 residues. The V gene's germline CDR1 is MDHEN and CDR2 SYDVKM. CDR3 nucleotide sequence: TGTGCCAGCAGCACCCTCCCCTACGAGCAGTACTTC. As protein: CASSTLPYEQYF.

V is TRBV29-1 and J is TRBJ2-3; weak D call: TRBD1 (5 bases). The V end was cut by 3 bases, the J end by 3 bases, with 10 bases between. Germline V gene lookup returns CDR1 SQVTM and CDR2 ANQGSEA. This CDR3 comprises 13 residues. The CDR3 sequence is CSVDRAGTDTQYF. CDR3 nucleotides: TGCAGCGTTGACAGGGCCGGTACAGATACGCAGTATTTT.

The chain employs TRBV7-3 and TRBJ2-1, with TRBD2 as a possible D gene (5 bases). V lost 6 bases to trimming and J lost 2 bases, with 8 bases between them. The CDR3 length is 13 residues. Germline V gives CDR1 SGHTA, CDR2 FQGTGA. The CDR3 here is CASSIGAYNEQFF. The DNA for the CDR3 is TGTGCCAGCAGTATCGGGGCCTACAATGAGCAGTTCTTC.

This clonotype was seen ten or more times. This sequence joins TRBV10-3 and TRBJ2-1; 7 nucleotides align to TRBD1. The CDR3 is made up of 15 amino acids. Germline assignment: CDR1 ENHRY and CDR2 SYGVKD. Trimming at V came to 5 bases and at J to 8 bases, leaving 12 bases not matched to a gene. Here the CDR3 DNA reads TGTGCCATCAGTAGGGAGCAGGGAAGGGGGCATGAGCAGTTCTTC. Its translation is CAISREQGRGHEQFF.

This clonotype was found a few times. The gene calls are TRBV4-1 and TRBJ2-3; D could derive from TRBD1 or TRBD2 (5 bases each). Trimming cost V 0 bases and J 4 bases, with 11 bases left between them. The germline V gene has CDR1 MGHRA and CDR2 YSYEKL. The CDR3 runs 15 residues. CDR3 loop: CASSQEGRAADTQYF. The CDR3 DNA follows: TGCGCCAGCAGCCAAGAGGGGCGGGCGGCAGATACGCAGTATTTT.

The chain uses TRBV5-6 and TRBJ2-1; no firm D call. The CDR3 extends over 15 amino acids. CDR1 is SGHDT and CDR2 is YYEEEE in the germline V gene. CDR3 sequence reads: CASLRGPVGYNEQFF. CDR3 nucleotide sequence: TGTGCTTCCCTTAGAGGTCCCGTGGGGTACAATGAGCAGTTCTTC. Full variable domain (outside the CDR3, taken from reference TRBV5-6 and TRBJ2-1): DAGVTQSPTHLIKTRGQQVTLRCSPKSGHDTVSWYQQALGQGPQFIFQYYEEEERQRGNFPDRFSGHQFPNYSSELNVNALLLGDSALYLCASLRGPVGYNEQFFGPGTRLTVL.

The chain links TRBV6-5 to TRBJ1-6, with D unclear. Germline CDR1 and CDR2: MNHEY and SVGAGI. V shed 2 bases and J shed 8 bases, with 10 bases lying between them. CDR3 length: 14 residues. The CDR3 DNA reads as TGTGCCAGCAGTTACCGGCGGTGGGATTCACCCCTCCACTTT. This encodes CASSYRRWDSPLHF.

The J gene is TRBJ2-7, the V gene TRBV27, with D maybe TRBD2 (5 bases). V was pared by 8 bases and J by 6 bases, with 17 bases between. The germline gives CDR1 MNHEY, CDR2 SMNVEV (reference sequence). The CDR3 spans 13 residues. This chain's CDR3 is CASSLRIRGEQYF. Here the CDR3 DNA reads TGTGCCAGCTCTCTTAGGATACGGGGCGAGCAGTACTTC.

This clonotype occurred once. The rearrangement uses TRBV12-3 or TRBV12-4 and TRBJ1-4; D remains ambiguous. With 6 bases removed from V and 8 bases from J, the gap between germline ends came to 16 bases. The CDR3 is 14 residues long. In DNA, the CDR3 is TGTGCCAGCAGCAATATCTGGGGAGGAGAAAAACTGTTTTTT. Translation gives CASSNIWGGEKLFF.

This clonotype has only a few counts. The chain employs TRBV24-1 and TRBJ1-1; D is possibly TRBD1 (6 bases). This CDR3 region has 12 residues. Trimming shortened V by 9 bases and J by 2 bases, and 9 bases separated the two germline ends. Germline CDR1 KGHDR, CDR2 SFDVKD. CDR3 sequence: CATRDINTEAFF. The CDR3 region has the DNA TGTGCCACCCGGGACATTAACACTGAAGCTTTCTTT.

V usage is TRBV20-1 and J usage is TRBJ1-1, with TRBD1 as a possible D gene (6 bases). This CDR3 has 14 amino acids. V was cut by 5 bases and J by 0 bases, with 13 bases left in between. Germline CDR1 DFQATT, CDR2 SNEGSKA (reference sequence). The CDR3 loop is CSARSRTVNTEAFF. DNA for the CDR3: TGCAGTGCTCGGTCCAGGACAGTGAACACTGAAGCTTTCTTT.

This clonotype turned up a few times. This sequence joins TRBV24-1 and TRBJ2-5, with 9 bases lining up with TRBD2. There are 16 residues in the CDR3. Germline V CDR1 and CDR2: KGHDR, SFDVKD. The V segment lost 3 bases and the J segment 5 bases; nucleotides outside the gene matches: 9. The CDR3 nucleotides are TGTGCCACCAGTGATCGTACAGCGGGAGGTTTTGAGACCCAGTACTTC. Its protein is CATSDRTAGGFETQYF.

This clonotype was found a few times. The CDR3 sequence is CSVGQGVLPYNEQFF. In DNA, the CDR3 is TGCAGCGTAGGACAGGGGGTATTACCCTACAATGAGCAGTTCTTC. V gene TRBV29-1 combines with J gene TRBJ2-1; 10 bases align to TRBD1. This CDR3 comprises 15 residues. Germline lookup yields CDR1 SQVTM and CDR2 ANQGSEA. V trimming: 6 bases; J trimming: 2 bases; junction bases outside the gene matches: 7.

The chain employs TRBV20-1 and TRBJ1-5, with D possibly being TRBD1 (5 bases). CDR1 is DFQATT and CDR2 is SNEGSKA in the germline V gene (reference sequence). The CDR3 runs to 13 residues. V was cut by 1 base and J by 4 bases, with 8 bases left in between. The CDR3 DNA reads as TGCAGTGCTAGAGTGACAGCAAATCAGCCCCAGCATTTT. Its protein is CSARVTANQPQHF.

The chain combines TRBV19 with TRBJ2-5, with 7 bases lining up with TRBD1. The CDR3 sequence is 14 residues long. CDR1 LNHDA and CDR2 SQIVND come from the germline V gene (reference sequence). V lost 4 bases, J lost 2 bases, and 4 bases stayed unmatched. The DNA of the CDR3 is TGTGCCAGTAGTAAAAGACAGGGTCAAGAGACCCAGTACTTC. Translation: CASSKRQGQETQYF.

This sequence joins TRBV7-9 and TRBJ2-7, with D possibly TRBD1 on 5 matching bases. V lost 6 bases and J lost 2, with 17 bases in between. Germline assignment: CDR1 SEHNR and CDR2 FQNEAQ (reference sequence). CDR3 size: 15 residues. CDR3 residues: CASSRPMGLAYEQYF. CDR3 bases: TGTGCCAGCAGTCGCCCGATGGGGCTAGCCTACGAGCAGTACTTC.

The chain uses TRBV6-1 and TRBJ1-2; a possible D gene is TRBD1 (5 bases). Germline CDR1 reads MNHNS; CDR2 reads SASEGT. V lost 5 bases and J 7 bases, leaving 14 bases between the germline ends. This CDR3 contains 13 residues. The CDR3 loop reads CASSKQVSVGYTF. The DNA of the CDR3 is TGTGCCAGCAGTAAACAGGTTTCCGTTGGCTACACCTTC.

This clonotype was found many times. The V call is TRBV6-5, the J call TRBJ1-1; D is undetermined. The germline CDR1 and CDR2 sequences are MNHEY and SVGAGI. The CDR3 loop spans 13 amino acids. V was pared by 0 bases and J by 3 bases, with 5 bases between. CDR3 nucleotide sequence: TGTGCCAGCAGTTACTCATGGGACACTGAAGCTTTCTTT. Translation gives CASSYSWDTEAFF.

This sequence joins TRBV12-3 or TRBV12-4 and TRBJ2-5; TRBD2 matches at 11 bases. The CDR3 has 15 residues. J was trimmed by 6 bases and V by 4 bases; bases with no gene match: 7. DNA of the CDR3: TGTGCCAGCAGTTCCTTAGCGGGAGGGCCTCAGACCCAGTACTTC. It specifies CASSSLAGGPQTQYF.

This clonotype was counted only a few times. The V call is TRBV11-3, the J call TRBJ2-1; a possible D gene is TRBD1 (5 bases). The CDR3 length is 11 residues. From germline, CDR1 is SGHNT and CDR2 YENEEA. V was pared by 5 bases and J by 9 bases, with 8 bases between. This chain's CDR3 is CASSNQGEQFF. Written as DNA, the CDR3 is TGTGCCAGCAGCAACCAGGGTGAGCAGTTCTTC.

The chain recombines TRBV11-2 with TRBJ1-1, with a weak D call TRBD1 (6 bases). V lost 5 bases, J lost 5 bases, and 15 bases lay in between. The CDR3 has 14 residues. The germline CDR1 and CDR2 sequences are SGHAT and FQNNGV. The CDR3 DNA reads TGTGCCAGCAGCCCGTACAAAGGGGGGACTGAAGCTTTCTTT. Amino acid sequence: CASSPYKGGTEAFF.